This is a list of T cell receptor beta chains from one sample in a study of cytomegalovirus exposure and HLA in healthy donors. The table came from immunoSEQ multiplex PCR; TCRdb's copy has only in-frame clones and leaves some out. The table has under 110,000 clones, approximately 72% seen once; the top ten hold about 1.9%. The sample taken for sequencing was PBMCs. The receptor set was obtained from a woman aged 40 to 50 in good health and CMV-seronegative. Both conserved end residues are part of each CDR3. D genes are given only for firm matches. Rows give clone size only sometimes, using once, few, many, or a class for an expanded clone.

abundance: -
d_gene: TRBD2
v_gene: TRBV28
j_gene: TRBJ2-2
CDR3aa: CASSRLAANTGELFF
CDR3nt: TGTGCCAGCAGTCGACTAGCGGCAAACACCGGGGAGCTGTTTTTT

abundance: -
d_gene: -
v_gene: TRBV27
j_gene: TRBJ2-2
CDR3aa: CASSFGQFDTGELFF
CDR3nt: TGTGCCAGCAGTTTCGGACAGTTTGACACCGGGGAGCTGTTTTTT

abundance: -
d_gene: -
v_gene: TRBV14
j_gene: TRBJ2-1
CDR3aa: CASSQRGRKNIYEQFF
CDR3nt: TGTGCCAGCAGCCAACGAGGAAGAAAGAATATCTATGAGCAGTTCTTC

abundance: -
d_gene: -
v_gene: TRBV2
j_gene: TRBJ2-7
CDR3aa: CASRGGTGSSYEQYF
CDR3nt: TGTGCCAGCAGGGGAGGGACAGGTAGCTCCTACGAGCAGTACTTC

abundance: -
d_gene: -
v_gene: TRBV9
j_gene: TRBJ1-6
CDR3aa: CASSTGNSPLHF
CDR3nt: TGTGCCAGCAGCACAGGGAATTCACCCCTCCACTTT

abundance: -
d_gene: -
v_gene: TRBV7-2
j_gene: TRBJ1-1
CDR3aa: CASVRGWRTEAFF
CDR3nt: TGTGCCAGCGTGCGGGGATGGCGGACTGAAGCTTTCTTT

abundance: -
d_gene: -
v_gene: TRBV7-9
j_gene: TRBJ1-2
CDR3aa: CASSIGAGRAYGYTF
CDR3nt: TGTGCCAGCAGCATAGGCGCAGGCCGAGCCTATGGCTACACCTTC

abundance: few
d_gene: -
v_gene: TRBV5-1
j_gene: TRBJ1-1
CDR3aa: CASSTERDTEAFF
CDR3nt: TGCGCCAGCAGCACGGAGCGGGACACTGAAGCTTTCTTT

abundance: -
d_gene: -
v_gene: TRBV5-1
j_gene: TRBJ1-1
CDR3aa: CASSLATANTEAFF
CDR3nt: TGCGCCAGCAGCTTGGCCACAGCGAACACTGAAGCTTTCTTT

abundance: -
d_gene: -
v_gene: TRBV7-3
j_gene: TRBJ2-5
CDR3aa: CASSLGKSETQYF
CDR3nt: TGTGCCAGCAGCCTCGGGAAGTCAGAGACCCAGTACTTC

abundance: -
d_gene: TRBD1
v_gene: TRBV6-6
j_gene: TRBJ2-7
CDR3aa: CASSKGQGSYEQYF
CDR3nt: TGTGCCAGCAGTAAAGGACAGGGTTCCTACGAGCAGTACTTC

abundance: -
d_gene: -
v_gene: TRBV5-1
j_gene: TRBJ2-5
CDR3aa: CASSFGQRAETQYF
CDR3nt: TGCGCCAGCAGCTTCGGACAGCGTGCTGAGACCCAGTACTTC

abundance: -
d_gene: TRBD1
v_gene: TRBV6-5
j_gene: TRBJ1-5
CDR3aa: CASSYSNPPGGPQHF
CDR3nt: TGTGCCAGCAGTTACTCTAACCCCCCAGGGGGGCCCCAGCATTTT

abundance: -
d_gene: -
v_gene: TRBV7-3
j_gene: TRBJ2-2
CDR3aa: CASSLGVGGSTGELFF
CDR3nt: TGTGCCAGCAGCTTAGGGGTTGGAGGGAGCACCGGGGAGCTGTTTTTT

abundance: -
d_gene: -
v_gene: TRBV29-1
j_gene: TRBJ1-2
CDR3aa: CSGGWGANYGYTF
CDR3nt: TGCAGCGGTGGGTGGGGAGCTAACTATGGCTACACCTTC

abundance: -
d_gene: TRBD1
v_gene: TRBV5-5
j_gene: TRBJ2-2
CDR3aa: CASSRRTGNTGELFF
CDR3nt: TGTGCCAGCAGCAGGCGGACAGGGAACACCGGGGAGCTGTTTTTT

abundance: -
d_gene: -
v_gene: TRBV28
j_gene: TRBJ2-7
CDR3aa: CASSLGRGDEQYF
CDR3nt: TGTGCCAGCAGTTTAGGGAGGGGGGACGAGCAGTACTTC

abundance: -
d_gene: TRBD2
v_gene: TRBV10-2
j_gene: TRBJ2-7
CDR3aa: CASAGLAGRYEQYF
CDR3nt: TGCGCCAGCGCGGGACTAGCGGGACGTTACGAGCAGTACTTC

abundance: -
d_gene: -
v_gene: TRBV7-3
j_gene: TRBJ2-1
CDR3aa: CASSSPGIWNEQFF
CDR3nt: TGTGCCAGCAGCTCCCCAGGGATTTGGAATGAGCAGTTCTTC

abundance: once
d_gene: -
v_gene: TRBV28
j_gene: TRBJ2-3
CDR3aa: CASTRSGSTDTQYF
CDR3nt: TGTGCCAGCACGCGAAGCGGGAGCACAGATACGCAGTATTTT

abundance: -
d_gene: -
v_gene: TRBV5-1
j_gene: TRBJ2-1
CDR3aa: CASSLGGQHNEQFF
CDR3nt: TGCGCCAGCAGCTTGGGGGGCCAACACAATGAGCAGTTCTTC

abundance: few
d_gene: -
v_gene: TRBV11-3
j_gene: TRBJ2-3
CDR3aa: CASSQAWGADTQYF
CDR3nt: TGTGCCAGCAGCCAGGCCTGGGGCGCAGATACGCAGTATTTT

abundance: -
d_gene: -
v_gene: TRBV2
j_gene: TRBJ1-4
CDR3aa: CASSVRGSNEKLFF
CDR3nt: TGTGCCAGCAGCGTTAGGGGGTCTAATGAAAAACTGTTTTTT

abundance: -
d_gene: -
v_gene: TRBV19
j_gene: TRBJ1-5
CDR3aa: CASKSGNQPQHF
CDR3nt: TGTGCCAGTAAATCAGGGAATCAGCCCCAGCATTTT

abundance: few
d_gene: TRBD2
v_gene: TRBV6-6
j_gene: TRBJ2-1
CDR3aa: CASSFSRLAGYNEQFF
CDR3nt: TGTGCCAGCAGCTTTTCTAGACTAGCGGGTTACAATGAGCAGTTCTTC

abundance: -
d_gene: -
v_gene: TRBV11-2
j_gene: TRBJ1-5
CDR3aa: CASSLGSREAQHF
CDR3nt: TGTGCCAGCAGCTTAGGAAGCAGGGAGGCCCAGCATTTT

abundance: few
d_gene: TRBD1
v_gene: TRBV7-9
j_gene: TRBJ2-7
CDR3aa: CASSPRTGPYEQYF
CDR3nt: TGTGCCAGCAGCCCACGGACAGGGCCCTACGAGCAGTACTTC

abundance: medium-sized
d_gene: -
v_gene: TRBV11-2
j_gene: TRBJ2-7
CDR3aa: CASSWREGEIHEQYF
CDR3nt: TGTGCCAGCAGCTGGAGGGAAGGGGAAATCCACGAGCAGTACTTC

abundance: -
d_gene: -
v_gene: TRBV7-9
j_gene: TRBJ1-6
CDR3aa: CSSSVSDSPLHF
CDR3nt: TGTTCCAGCAGCGTCTCGGATTCACCCCTCCACTTT

abundance: -
d_gene: TRBD2
v_gene: TRBV7-9
j_gene: TRBJ2-7
CDR3aa: CASSYTSASGDYEQYF
CDR3nt: TGTGCCAGCAGCTACACGAGCGCTAGCGGGGACTACGAGCAGTACTTC

abundance: -
d_gene: -
v_gene: TRBV10-3
j_gene: TRBJ2-5
CDR3aa: CAISSTTQSQETQYF
CDR3nt: TGTGCCATCAGTTCTACGACACAAAGCCAAGAGACCCAGTACTTC

abundance: -
d_gene: -
v_gene: TRBV14
j_gene: TRBJ1-3
CDR3aa: CASSQDTGLEESSSGNTIYF
CDR3nt: TGTGCCAGCAGCCAAGATACAGGCCTCGAAGAATCAAGCTCTGGAAACACCATATATTTT

abundance: -
d_gene: TRBD1
v_gene: TRBV14
j_gene: TRBJ1-5
CDR3aa: CASSRTGLNQPQHF
CDR3nt: TGTGCCAGCAGCCGGACAGGGCTCAATCAGCCCCAGCATTTT

abundance: few
d_gene: -
v_gene: TRBV7-9
j_gene: TRBJ1-1
CDR3aa: CASSQGFFYTEAFF
CDR3nt: TGTGCCAGCAGCCAGGGTTTCTTCTACACTGAAGCTTTCTTT

abundance: few
d_gene: -
v_gene: TRBV7-6
j_gene: TRBJ2-1
CDR3aa: CASSLSSGLYNEQFF
CDR3nt: TGTGCCAGCAGCTTAAGTAGCGGACTCTACAATGAGCAGTTCTTC

abundance: -
d_gene: TRBD2
v_gene: TRBV4-3
j_gene: TRBJ2-1
CDR3aa: CASSQGGLNGADEQFF
CDR3nt: TGCGCCAGCAGCCAAGGGGGACTAAATGGGGCTGATGAGCAGTTCTTC

abundance: -
d_gene: -
v_gene: TRBV4-2
j_gene: TRBJ2-3
CDR3aa: CASSQDQRGRLTDTQYF
CDR3nt: TGTGCCAGCAGCCAAGATCAACGGGGGAGACTCACAGATACGCAGTATTTT

abundance: few
d_gene: TRBD1
v_gene: TRBV2
j_gene: TRBJ1-5
CDR3aa: CASSVNRGIGNQPQHF
CDR3nt: TGTGCCAGCAGTGTGAACAGGGGGATCGGCAATCAGCCCCAGCATTTT

abundance: -
d_gene: -
v_gene: TRBV10-1
j_gene: TRBJ2-3
CDR3aa: CASSESSVPTDTQYF
CDR3nt: TGCGCCAGCAGTGAATCGAGCGTACCCACAGATACGCAGTATTTT

abundance: -
d_gene: -
v_gene: TRBV10-3
j_gene: TRBJ1-1
CDR3aa: CAISELNTEAFF
CDR3nt: TGTGCCATCAGTGAATTAAACACTGAAGCTTTCTTT

abundance: -
d_gene: -
v_gene: TRBV25-1
j_gene: TRBJ2-5
CDR3aa: CASSDWKGFQETQYF
CDR3nt: TGTGCCAGCAGTGATTGGAAGGGGTTCCAAGAGACCCAGTACTTC

abundance: -
d_gene: TRBD1
v_gene: TRBV2
j_gene: TRBJ2-4
CDR3aa: CAMLITGERAKNIQYF
CDR3nt: TGTGCCATGCTAATCACAGGGGAGAGAGCCAAAAACATTCAGTACTTC

abundance: few
d_gene: TRBD2
v_gene: TRBV7-9
j_gene: TRBJ2-1
CDR3aa: CASSLVAGSSDEQFF
CDR3nt: TGTGCCAGCAGCTTAGTAGCGGGAAGTTCGGATGAGCAGTTCTTC

abundance: -
d_gene: -
v_gene: TRBV4-3
j_gene: TRBJ2-2
CDR3aa: CASSQEYRSTGELFF
CDR3nt: TGCGCCAGCAGCCAAGAATATCGTTCGACCGGGGAGCTGTTTTTT

abundance: -
d_gene: -
v_gene: TRBV4-3
j_gene: TRBJ2-5
CDR3aa: CASSPGTAGETQYF
CDR3nt: TGCGCCAGCAGTCCTGGGACTGCAGGCGAGACCCAGTACTTC